The sample holds one count of the clone carrying this T cell receptor (beta chain). Its antigen remains unidentified. This specimen comes from a study of post-analysis software for immune sequencing data. The wider study: Relapsing-remitting, secondary progressive and progressive-relapsing forms made up the multiple sclerosis disease courses.

cDNA libraries of TCR beta carried unique molecular identifiers. TCRdb reprocessed the PCR reads via MiXCR and lists one record per CDR3 protein. The sample contains some 890,000 distinct CDR3 sequences, roughly half of which appear only once. Study-level points and caveats: Comparison of patients with controls showed roughly five TRBV segments more frequent in patients, TRBV5-6, TRBV5-1 and TRBV20-1 among them.

The germline V gene encodes CDR1 DFQATT and CDR2 SNEGSKA (reference sequence). V gave up 0 bases and J gave up 3 bases, with 8 bases separating them. The CDR3 contains 13 residues. The sequence came from a girl under 18 with multiple sclerosis. V usage is TRBV20-1 and J usage is TRBJ1-2; possible D gene TRBD1, 5 bases. Sequencing input: blood. CDR3 coding DNA: TGCAGTGCTAGAGATTGGGGGGACTATGGCTACACCTTC. The encoded protein is CSARDWGDYGYTF.